This T cell receptor beta chain was documented in a study of human thymus T cells. This clone was seen just once. Trimming pared 8 bases from V and 6 bases from J, leaving 10 bases between. The CDR3 has 11 residues. Germline CDR1 and CDR2: SEHNR and FQNEAQ (reference sequence). Resections from corrective heart surgery provided thymus tissue. Donors consisted of healthy Finnish infants (having corrective surgery for congenital heart defects). TCRdb keeps only in-frame clones here, not all; method: immunoSEQ multiplex PCR. The data hold about 130,000 clones, with more than 90% observed a single time. The receptor comes from a boy under three years old with a congenital heart defect but otherwise immunologically healthy. The V call is TRBV7-9, the J call TRBJ1-2; D gene unclear. Sample: thymus tissue. This CDR3 reads CASVDRHGYTF. In DNA, the CDR3 is TGTGCCAGCGTGGACCGGCATGGCTACACCTTC.